The 9 T cell receptor beta chains below were found in one sample sequenced in a study of blood T cell repertoires in COVID-19. Clones were sequenced by immunoSEQ multiplex PCR, and TCRdb holds only the in-frame ones, with some missing. Altogether some 70,000 clones are present, roughly nine tenths being singletons, with the ten largest covering approximately 7.5%. The sample taken for sequencing was peripheral blood. The receptors shown here come from a human donor in a cohort sampled during active COVID-19.

The chain links TRBV27 to TRBJ2-7; 7 bases align to TRBD2. The trim removed 4 bases at V and 7 bases at J, leaving 7 bases unmatched. CDR3 length: 13 amino acids. Germline CDR1 and CDR2: MNHEY and SMNVEV (reference sequence). CDR3 DNA: TGTGCCAGCAGTTCCCGGGAGGTCTTGGAGCAGTACTTC. Its translation: CASSSREVLEQYF.

The chain carries TRBV9 and TRBJ1-1, with D hard to call. The ends were cut back, 0 bases at V and 8 bases at J, with 14 bases in the middle. Germline lookup yields CDR1 SGDLS and CDR2 YYNGEE. CDR3 length: 14 residues. The CDR3 loop reads CASSVDLRGGEAFF. The CDR3 region has the DNA TGTGCCAGCAGCGTAGATCTACGCGGAGGGGAAGCTTTCTTT.

The J gene is TRBJ2-1, the V gene TRBV6-6; 7 bases align to TRBD2. This CDR3 contains 14 residues. Trimming cost V 7 bases and J 1 base; bases outside gene matches: 4. Germline assignment: CDR1 MNHNY and CDR2 SVGAGI (reference sequence). CDR3 amino acids: CASIPGGSYNEQFF. The DNA of the CDR3 is TGTGCCAGCATCCCCGGGGGGTCCTACAATGAGCAGTTCTTC.

V gene TRBV7-2 combines with J gene TRBJ1-2; TRBD1 matches 8 bases. After removal of 1 base from V and 7 bases from J, the junction contained 5 bases not matched to a gene. The V gene's germline CDR1 is SGHTA and CDR2 FQGNSA. The CDR3 is 14 residues long. CDR3 residues: CASSLDGTGSGYTF. The CDR3 region has the DNA TGTGCCAGCAGCTTAGATGGGACAGGCTCTGGCTACACCTTC.

CDR3 sequence: CASSFSSTGRRTEAFF. CDR3 nucleotide sequence: TGTGCCAGCAGTTTCAGTTCGACAGGGAGGAGGACTGAAGCTTTCTTT. This chain links TRBV27 with TRBJ1-1, with 7 bases matching TRBD1. The ends lost 3 bases at V and 5 bases at J; junction bases unmatched: 12. Germline values: CDR1 MNHEY, CDR2 SMNVEV (reference sequence). There are 16 residues in the CDR3.

This clone has a single count. The chain combines TRBV28 with TRBJ1-5; D unresolved. Germline-derived CDR1 and CDR2 are MDHEN and SYDVKM. The CDR3 is made up of 14 amino acids. The germline V and J ends were trimmed by 5 bases and 1 base, with 9 bases remaining between them. CDR3 residues: CASSTSRSNQPQHF. DNA of the CDR3: TGTGCCAGCAGTACTTCACGGAGCAATCAGCCCCAGCATTTT.

This clone appeared a single time. V and J are TRBV6-5 and TRBJ2-1; TRBD2 might be the D (5 bases). Germline CDR1 MNHEY, CDR2 SVGAGI. The V and J ends lost 2 bases and 6 bases respectively, with 14 bases between them. The CDR3 totals 15 residues. CDR3 sequence reads: CASSYKGIRGNEQFF. The CDR3 region has the DNA TGTGCCAGCAGTTACAAGGGTATCCGGGGCAATGAGCAGTTCTTC.

CDR3 DNA: TGTGCCAGTAGTAGTGAGGGCCTACGGACCTCCAATGAGCAGTTCTTC. It is translated as CASSSEGLRTSNEQFF. The chain uses TRBV19 and TRBJ2-1; D perhaps matches TRBD2 (5 bases). Germline V gives CDR1 LNHDA, CDR2 SQIVND (reference sequence). The CDR3 has 16 residues. V lost 4 bases and J 6 bases, leaving 19 bases between the germline ends.

V is TRBV19 and J is TRBJ2-3; 7 nucleotides match TRBD1. CDR1 and CDR2 (germline): LNHDA, SQIVND (reference sequence). Germline trimming cut 4 bases from V and 2 bases from J; bases unmatched to any gene: 15. The CDR3 is 18 residues long. CDR3 region: CASSKRGLQGTSTDTQYF. DNA for the CDR3: TGTGCCAGTAGTAAGAGGGGGCTACAGGGCACATCCACAGATACGCAGTATTTT.